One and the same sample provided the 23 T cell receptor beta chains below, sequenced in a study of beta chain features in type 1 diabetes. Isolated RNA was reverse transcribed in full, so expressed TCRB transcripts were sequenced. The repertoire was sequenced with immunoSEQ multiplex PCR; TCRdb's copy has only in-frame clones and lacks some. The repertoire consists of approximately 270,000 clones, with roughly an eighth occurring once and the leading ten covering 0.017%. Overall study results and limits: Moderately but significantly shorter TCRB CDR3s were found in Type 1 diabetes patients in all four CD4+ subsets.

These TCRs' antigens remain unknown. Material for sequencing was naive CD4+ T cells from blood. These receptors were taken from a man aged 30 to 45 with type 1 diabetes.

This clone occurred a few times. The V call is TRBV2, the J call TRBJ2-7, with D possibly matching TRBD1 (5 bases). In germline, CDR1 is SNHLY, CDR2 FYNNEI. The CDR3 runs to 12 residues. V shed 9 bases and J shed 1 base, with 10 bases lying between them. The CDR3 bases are TGTGCCAGTCAGGGTAGTTCCTACGAGCAGTACTTC. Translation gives CASQGSSYEQYF. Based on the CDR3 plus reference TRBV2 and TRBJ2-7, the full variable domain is EPEVTQTPSHQVTQMGQEVILRCVPISNHLYFYWYRQILGQKVEFLVSFYNNEISEKSEIFDDQFSVERPDGSNFTLKIRSTKLEDSAMYFCASQGSSYEQYFGPGTRLTVT.

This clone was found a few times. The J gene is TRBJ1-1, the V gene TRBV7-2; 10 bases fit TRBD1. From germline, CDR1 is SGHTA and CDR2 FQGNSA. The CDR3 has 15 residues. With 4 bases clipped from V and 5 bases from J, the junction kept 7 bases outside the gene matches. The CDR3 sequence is CASSSLTGGLTEAFF. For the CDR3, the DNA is TGTGCCAGCAGCTCCTTGACAGGGGGCTTGACTGAAGCTTTCTTT.

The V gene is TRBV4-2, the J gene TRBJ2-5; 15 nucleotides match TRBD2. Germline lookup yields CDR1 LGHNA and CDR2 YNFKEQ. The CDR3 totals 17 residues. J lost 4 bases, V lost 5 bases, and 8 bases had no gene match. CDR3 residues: CASSNGLAGGGRETQYF. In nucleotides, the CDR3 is TGTGCCAGCAGCAATGGACTAGCGGGAGGGGGAAGAGAGACCCAGTACTTC.

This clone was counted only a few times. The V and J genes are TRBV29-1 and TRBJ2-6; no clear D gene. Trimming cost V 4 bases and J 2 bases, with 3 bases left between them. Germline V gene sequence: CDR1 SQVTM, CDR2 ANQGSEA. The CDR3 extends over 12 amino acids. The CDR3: CSVAAGANVLTF. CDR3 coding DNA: TGCAGCGTTGCGGCTGGGGCCAACGTCCTGACTTTC.

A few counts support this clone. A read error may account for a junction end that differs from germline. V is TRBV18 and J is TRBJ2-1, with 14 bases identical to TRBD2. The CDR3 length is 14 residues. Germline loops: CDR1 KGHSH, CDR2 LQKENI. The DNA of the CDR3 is TGTGCCAGCTCACCAGAAAAGGGACTAGCGGGAGAGATCTTC. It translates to CASSPEKGLAGEIF.

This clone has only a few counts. The CDR3 protein is CASNTVAGGDNEQFF. The CDR3 DNA is TGTGCCAGCAATACAGTAGCGGGAGGGGACAATGAGCAGTTCTTC. V gene TRBV6-5 combines with J gene TRBJ2-1; 11 bases are shared with TRBD2. With V trimmed by 7 bases and J by 5 bases, 7 bases remained unmatched. Germline CDR1 is MNHEY and CDR2 is SVGAGI. This CDR3 contains 15 residues.

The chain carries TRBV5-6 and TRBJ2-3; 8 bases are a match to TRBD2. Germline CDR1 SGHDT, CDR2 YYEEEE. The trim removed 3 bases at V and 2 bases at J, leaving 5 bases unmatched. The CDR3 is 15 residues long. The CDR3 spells CASSSFSGDTDTQYF. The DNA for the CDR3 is TGTGCCAGCAGCTCCTTTAGCGGGGACACAGATACGCAGTATTTT.

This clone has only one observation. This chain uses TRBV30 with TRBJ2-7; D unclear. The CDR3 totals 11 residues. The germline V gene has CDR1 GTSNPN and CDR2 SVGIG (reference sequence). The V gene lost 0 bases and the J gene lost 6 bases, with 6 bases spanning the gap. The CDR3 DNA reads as TGTGCCTGGAGTGTAGAGTTCGAGCAGTACTTC. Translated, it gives CAWSVEFEQYF.

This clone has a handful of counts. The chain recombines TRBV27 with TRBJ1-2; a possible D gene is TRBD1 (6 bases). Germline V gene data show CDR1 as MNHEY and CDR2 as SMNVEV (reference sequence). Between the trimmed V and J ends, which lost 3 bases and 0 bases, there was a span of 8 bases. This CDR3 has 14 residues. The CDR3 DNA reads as TGTGCCAGCAGTTTGGACAGAACTAACTATGGCTACACCTTC. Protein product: CASSLDRTNYGYTF.

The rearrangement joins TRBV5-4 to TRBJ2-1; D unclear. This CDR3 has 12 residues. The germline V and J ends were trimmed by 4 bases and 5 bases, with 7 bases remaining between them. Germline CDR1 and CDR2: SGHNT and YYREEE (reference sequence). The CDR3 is CASSQIDNEQFF. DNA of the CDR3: TGTGCCAGCAGCCAGATTGACAATGAGCAGTTCTTC.

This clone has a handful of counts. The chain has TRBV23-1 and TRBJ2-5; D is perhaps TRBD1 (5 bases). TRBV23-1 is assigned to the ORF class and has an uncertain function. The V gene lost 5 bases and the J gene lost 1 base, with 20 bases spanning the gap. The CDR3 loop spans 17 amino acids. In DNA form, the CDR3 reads TGCGCCAGCAGTGTTCTAATAAGGACATGGGGCCAAGAGACCCAGTACTTC. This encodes CASSVLIRTWGQETQYF.

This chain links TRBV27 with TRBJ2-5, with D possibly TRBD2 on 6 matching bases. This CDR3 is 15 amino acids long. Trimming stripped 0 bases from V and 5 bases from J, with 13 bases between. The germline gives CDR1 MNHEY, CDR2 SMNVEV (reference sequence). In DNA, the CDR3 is TGTGCCAGCAGTTTATCGTCAGCCCGGGGGGAGACCCAGTACTTC. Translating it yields CASSLSSARGETQYF.

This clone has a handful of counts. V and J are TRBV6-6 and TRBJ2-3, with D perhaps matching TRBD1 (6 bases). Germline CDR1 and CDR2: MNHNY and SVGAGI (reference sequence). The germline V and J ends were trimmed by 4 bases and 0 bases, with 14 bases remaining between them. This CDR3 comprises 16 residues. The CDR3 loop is CASSSPRTASTDTQYF. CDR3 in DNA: TGTGCCAGCAGTTCCCCTCGGACAGCTAGCACAGATACGCAGTATTTT.

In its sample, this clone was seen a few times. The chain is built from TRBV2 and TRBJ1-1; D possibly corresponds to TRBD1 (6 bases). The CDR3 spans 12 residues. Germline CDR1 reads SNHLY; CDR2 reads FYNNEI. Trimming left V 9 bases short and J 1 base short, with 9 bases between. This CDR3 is CASPRGNTEAFF. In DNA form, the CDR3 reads TGTGCCAGTCCCAGGGGGAACACTGAAGCTTTCTTT.

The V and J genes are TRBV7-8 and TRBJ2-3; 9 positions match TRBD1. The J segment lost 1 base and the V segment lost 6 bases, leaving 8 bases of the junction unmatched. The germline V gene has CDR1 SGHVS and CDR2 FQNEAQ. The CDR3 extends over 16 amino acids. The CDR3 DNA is TGTGCCAGCAGTCTGACACAGGGGGCCGGCACAGATACGCAGTATTTT. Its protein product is CASSLTQGAGTDTQYF.

CDR3 sequence reads: CASSLQESGGGGYTF. The CDR3 bases are TGTGCCAGCAGCCTACAGGAATCGGGGGGCGGTGGCTACACCTTC. J is TRBJ1-2 and V is TRBV28; D may be TRBD1 (6 bases). CDR1 MDHEN and CDR2 SYDVKM come from the germline V gene. The CDR3 consists of 15 residues. V was clipped by 6 bases and J by 7 bases, with 21 bases between them.

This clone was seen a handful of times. The CDR3 reads CATSLDRGAYGYTF. In DNA form, the CDR3 reads TGTGCCACCAGCCTAGACAGGGGGGCTTATGGCTACACCTTC. The rearrangement links TRBV15 to TRBJ1-2, with TRBD1 matching 9 bases. J lost 5 bases, V lost 5 bases, and 6 bases had no gene match. CDR1 LNHNV and CDR2 YYDKDF come from the germline V gene (reference sequence). The CDR3 spans 14 residues.

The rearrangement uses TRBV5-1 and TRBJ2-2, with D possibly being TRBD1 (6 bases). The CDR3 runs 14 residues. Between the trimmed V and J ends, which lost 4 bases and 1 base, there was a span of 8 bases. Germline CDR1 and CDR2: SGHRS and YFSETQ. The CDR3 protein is CASSAQGNTGELFF. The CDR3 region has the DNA TGCGCCAGCAGCGCACAGGGGAACACCGGGGAGCTGTTTTTT.

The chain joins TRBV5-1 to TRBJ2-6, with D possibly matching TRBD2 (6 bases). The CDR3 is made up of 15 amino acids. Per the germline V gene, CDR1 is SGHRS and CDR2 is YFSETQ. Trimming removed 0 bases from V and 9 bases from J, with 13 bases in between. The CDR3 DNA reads TGCGCCAGCAGCTTGGGGGGACTGGGTGACAACGTCCTGACTTTC. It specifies CASSLGGLGDNVLTF.

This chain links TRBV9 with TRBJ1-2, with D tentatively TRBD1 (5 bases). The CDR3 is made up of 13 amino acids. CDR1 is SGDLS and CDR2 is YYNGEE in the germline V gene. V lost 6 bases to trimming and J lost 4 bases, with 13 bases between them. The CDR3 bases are TGTGCCAGCAAAAAGGAGGGGATCTATGGCTACACCTTC. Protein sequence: CASKKEGIYGYTF.

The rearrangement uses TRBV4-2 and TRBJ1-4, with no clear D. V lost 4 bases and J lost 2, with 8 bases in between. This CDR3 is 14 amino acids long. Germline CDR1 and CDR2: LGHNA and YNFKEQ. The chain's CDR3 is CASSRPGTNEKLFF. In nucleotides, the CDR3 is TGTGCCAGCAGCCGGCCCGGGACTAATGAAAAACTGTTTTTT.

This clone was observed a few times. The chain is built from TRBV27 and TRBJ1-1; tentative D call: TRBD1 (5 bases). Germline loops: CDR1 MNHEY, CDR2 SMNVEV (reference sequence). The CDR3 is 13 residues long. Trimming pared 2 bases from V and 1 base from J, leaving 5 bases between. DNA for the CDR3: TGTGCCAGCAGTTTAGGACAGAACACTGAAGCTTTCTTT. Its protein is CASSLGQNTEAFF.

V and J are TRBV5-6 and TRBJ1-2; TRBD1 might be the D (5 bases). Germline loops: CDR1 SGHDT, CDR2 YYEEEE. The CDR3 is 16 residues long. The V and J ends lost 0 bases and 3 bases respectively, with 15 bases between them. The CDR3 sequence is CASSLAWQGMDYGYTF. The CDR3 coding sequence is TGTGCCAGCAGCTTGGCGTGGCAGGGCATGGACTATGGCTACACCTTC.